This T cell receptor beta chain was retrieved from a study of shared clonotypes between healthy human individuals. Evenly divided among several immunoSEQ plates was the genomic DNA of each subset. Only in-frame clones appear in the TCRdb table, and some are missing; sequencing was by immunoSEQ multiplex PCR. The sample holds around 330,000 clones, around 74% seen once. Regarding the study as a whole: Generally, naive subsets (rather than memory subsets) showed larger estimated richness.

V was trimmed by 4 bases and J by 3 bases, leaving 7 bases between them. Germline V gene data show CDR1 as MNHEY and CDR2 as SVGAGI. The CDR3 is 13 residues long. Details on this clone: Its antigen is as yet unknown.

Sequenced sample: memory CD4+ T cells sorted from blood. The subset is: CD45RA-negative fraction. The genes are TRBV6-5 and TRBJ2-1, with D possibly TRBD2 on 5 matching bases. The sequence was collected from a man aged 25 to 40 in good health. CDR3 coding DNA: TGTGCCAGCAGTTTCGGGGTCTACAATGAGCAGTTCTTC. The encoded protein is CASSFGVYNEQFF.